Included here is one TCR beta chain sequence, with context. V lost 3 bases to trimming and J lost 7 bases, with 13 bases between them. The germline V gene has CDR1 LNHDA and CDR2 SQIVND (reference sequence). CDR3 size: 15 residues. These data are taken from a study of blood T cell repertoires in COVID-19. As for the study in general: The United States, Italy and Spain supplied acute and convalescent COVID-19 samples. Sources were T cells, B-cell-depleted T cells, or PBMCs; the material itself was cDNA or gDNA.

In the source study's methods: Estimation of nucleated cell counts was performed using reference gene primer amplification. The table came from immunoSEQ multiplex PCR; TCRdb's copy has only in-frame clones and leaves some out. The V and J calls and clone size are taken from that table; D and trimming were inferred from the DNA. This table holds approximately 80,000 clones, about 88% found once. Sequencing used peripheral blood. V and J are TRBV19 and TRBJ1-6, with D perhaps TRBD1 (5 bases). This clonotype originated in a human donor in a cohort sampled during active COVID-19. CDR3 sequence (DNA): TGTGCCAGTAGTATGCCGGGGGAGCTGAATTCACCCCTCCACTTT. This sequence encodes CASSMPGELNSPLHF.